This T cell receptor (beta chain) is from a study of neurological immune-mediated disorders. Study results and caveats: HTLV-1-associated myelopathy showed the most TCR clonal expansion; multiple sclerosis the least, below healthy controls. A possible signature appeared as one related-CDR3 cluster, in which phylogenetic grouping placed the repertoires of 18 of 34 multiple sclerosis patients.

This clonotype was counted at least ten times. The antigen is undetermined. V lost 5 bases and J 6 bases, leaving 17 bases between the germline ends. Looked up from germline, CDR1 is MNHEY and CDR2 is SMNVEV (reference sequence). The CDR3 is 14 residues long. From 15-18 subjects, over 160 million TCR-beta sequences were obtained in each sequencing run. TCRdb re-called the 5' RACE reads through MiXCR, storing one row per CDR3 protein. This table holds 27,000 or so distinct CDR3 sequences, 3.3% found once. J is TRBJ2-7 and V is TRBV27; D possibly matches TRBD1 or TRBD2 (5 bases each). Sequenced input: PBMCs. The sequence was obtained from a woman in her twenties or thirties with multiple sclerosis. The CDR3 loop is CASSLGTALGEQYF. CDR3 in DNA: TGTGCCAGCAGTCTCGGGACGGCCTTGGGCGAGCAGTACTTC.